This T cell receptor (beta chain) emerged from a study of cytomegalovirus exposure and HLA in healthy donors. Study findings and constraints: Later genetic work tied a missense DCLRE1C variant to beta-chain V and J trimming. Many donors shared some public TCRs, even though most TCR sequences were rare. The authors listed 150 to 200 TCR beta chains as cytomegalovirus-associated.

The PCR employed 60 Vbeta primers together with 13 Jbeta primers. Only in-frame clones appear in the TCRdb table, and some are missing; sequencing was by immunoSEQ multiplex PCR. The sample contains around 150,000 clones, around nine tenths of which appear only once. Notes on this clone: Antigen specificity is unknown.

The source of this sequence is a woman aged 30 to 39 in good health and CMV-seronegative. Sequencing was done on a sample of PBMCs.

CDR3 nucleotides: TGTGCCAGCAGTTCCGGGATGGGGGGAGGCACAGATACGCAGTATTTT. It codes for CASSSGMGGGTDTQYF. This chain connects TRBV7-9 to TRBJ2-3; D may be TRBD2 (6 bases). The CDR3 extends over 16 amino acids. The V end was cut by 6 bases, the J end by 1 base, with 17 bases between. Germline V CDR1 and CDR2: SEHNR, FQNEAQ (reference sequence). The whole variable domain, filled in from reference TRBV7-9 and TRBJ2-3, reads DTGVSQNPRHKITKRGQNVTFRCDPISEHNRLYWYRQTLGQGPEFLTYFQNEAQLEKSRLLSDRFSAERPKGSFSTLEIQRTEQGDSAMYLCASSSGMGGGTDTQYFGPGTRLTVL.